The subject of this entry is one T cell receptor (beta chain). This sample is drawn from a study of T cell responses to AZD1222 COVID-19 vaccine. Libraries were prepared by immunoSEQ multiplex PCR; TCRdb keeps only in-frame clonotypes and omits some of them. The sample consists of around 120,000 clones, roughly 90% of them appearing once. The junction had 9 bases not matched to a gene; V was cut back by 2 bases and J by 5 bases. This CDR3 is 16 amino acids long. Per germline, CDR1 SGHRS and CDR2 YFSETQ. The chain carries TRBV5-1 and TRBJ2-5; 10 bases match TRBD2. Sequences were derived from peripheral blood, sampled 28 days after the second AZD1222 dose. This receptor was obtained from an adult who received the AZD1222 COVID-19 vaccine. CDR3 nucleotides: TGCGCCAGCAGCTTCCCTAGCGGGGGATCTCGGGAGACCCAGTACTTC. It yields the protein CASSFPSGGSRETQYF.